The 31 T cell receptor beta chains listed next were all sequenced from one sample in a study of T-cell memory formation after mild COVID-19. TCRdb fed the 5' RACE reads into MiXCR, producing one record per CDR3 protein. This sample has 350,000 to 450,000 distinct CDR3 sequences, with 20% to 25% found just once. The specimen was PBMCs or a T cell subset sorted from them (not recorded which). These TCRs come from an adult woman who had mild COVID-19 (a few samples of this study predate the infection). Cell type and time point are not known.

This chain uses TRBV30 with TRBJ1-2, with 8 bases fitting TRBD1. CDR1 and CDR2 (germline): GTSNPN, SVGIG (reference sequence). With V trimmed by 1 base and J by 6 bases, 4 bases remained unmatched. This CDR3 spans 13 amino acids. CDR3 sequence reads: CAWSGQGADGYTF. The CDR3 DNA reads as TGTGCCTGGAGTGGGCAGGGGGCGGATGGCTACACCTTC.

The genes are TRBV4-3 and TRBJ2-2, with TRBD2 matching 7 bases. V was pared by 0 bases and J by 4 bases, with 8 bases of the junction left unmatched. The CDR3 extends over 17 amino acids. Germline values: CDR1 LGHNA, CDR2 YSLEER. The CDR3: CASSQEVGGVGTGELFF. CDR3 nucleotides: TGCGCCAGCAGCCAAGAGGTGGGAGGGGTCGGCACCGGGGAGCTGTTTTTT.

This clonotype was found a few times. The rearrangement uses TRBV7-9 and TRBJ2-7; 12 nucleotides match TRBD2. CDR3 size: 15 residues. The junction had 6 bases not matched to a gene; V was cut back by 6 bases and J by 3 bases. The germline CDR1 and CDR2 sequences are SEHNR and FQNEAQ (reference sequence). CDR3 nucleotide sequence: TGTGCCAGCAGTCGGACTAGCGGGAATAACTACGAGCAGTACTTC. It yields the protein CASSRTSGNNYEQYF. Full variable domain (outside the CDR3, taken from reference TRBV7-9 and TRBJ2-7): DTGVSQNPRHKITKRGQNVTFRCDPISEHNRLYWYRQTLGQGPEFLTYFQNEAQLEKSRLLSDRFSAERPKGSFSTLEIQRTEQGDSAMYLCASSRTSGNNYEQYFGPGTRLTVT.

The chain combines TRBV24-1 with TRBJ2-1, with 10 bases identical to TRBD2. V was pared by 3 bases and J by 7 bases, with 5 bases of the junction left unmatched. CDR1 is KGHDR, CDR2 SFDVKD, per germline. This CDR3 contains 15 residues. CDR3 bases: TGTGCCACCAGTGATCCTAGCGGGGGACCGAATGAGCAGTTCTTC. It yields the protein CATSDPSGGPNEQFF.

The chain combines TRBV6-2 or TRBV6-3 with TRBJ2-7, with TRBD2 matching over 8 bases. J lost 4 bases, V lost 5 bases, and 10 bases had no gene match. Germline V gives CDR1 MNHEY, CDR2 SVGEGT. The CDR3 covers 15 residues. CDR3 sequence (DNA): TGTGCCAGCAGTCCGAGCGGGGGAGGAGTGTACGAGCAGTACTTC. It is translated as CASSPSGGGVYEQYF.

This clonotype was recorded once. CDR3 nucleotide sequence: TGTGCCACCAGTGATCCAGCGGACTTATCCTACGAGCAGTACTTC. Residues: CATSDPADLSYEQYF. The rearrangement uses TRBV24-1 and TRBJ2-7; D might be TRBD2 (5 bases). This CDR3 comprises 15 residues. Per the germline V gene, CDR1 is KGHDR and CDR2 is SFDVKD. V lost 3 bases and J lost 1, with 12 bases in between.

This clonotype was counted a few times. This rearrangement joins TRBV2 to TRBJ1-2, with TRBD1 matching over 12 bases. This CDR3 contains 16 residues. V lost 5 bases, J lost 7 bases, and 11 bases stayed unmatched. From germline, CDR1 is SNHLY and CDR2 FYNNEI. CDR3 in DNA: TGTGCCAGCAGTCTCGTCCGCGGGACAGGGGGCGGTGGCTACACCTTC. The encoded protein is CASSLVRGTGGGGYTF. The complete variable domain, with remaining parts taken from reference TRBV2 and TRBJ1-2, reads EPEVTQTPSHQVTQMGQEVILRCVPISNHLYFYWYRQILGQKVEFLVSFYNNEISEKSEIFDDQFSVERPDGSNFTLKIRSTKLEDSAMYFCASSLVRGTGGGGYTFGSGTRLTVV.

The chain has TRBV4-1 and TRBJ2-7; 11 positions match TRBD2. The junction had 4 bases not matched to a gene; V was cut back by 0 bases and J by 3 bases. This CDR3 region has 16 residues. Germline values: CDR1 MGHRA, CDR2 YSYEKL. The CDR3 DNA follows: TGCGCCAGCAGCCAAGAGAGACTAGCGGGGATCTACGAGCAGTACTTC. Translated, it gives CASSQERLAGIYEQYF.

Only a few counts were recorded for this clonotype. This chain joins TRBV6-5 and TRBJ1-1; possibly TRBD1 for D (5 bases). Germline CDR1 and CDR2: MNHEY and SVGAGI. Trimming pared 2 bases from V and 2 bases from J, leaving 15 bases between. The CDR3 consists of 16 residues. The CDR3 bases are TGTGCCAGCAGTTACGCATCGGGACTTCGTAACACTGAAGCTTTCTTT. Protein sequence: CASSYASGLRNTEAFF.

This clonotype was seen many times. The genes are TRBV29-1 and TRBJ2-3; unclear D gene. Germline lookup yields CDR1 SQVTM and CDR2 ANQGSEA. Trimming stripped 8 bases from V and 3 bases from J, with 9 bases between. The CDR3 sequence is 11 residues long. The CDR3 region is CSPRITDTQYF. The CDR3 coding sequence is TGCAGCCCCAGAATAACAGATACGCAGTATTTT.

The CDR3: CASSLRGWDYNEQFF. CDR3 DNA sequence: TGTGCCAGCAGCTTAAGGGGATGGGACTACAATGAGCAGTTCTTC. The chain carries TRBV7-2 and TRBJ2-1, with D tentatively TRBD1 (5 bases). The germline V gene has CDR1 SGHTA and CDR2 FQGNSA. The length of the CDR3 is 15 residues. V lost 2 bases, J lost 3 bases, and 11 bases lay in between.

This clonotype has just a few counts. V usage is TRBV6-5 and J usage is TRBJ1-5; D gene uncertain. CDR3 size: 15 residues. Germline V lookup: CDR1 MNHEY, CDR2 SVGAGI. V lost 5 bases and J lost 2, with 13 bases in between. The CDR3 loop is CASSRLGMGNQPQHF. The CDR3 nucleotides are TGTGCCAGCAGTAGACTAGGGATGGGCAATCAGCCCCAGCATTTT.

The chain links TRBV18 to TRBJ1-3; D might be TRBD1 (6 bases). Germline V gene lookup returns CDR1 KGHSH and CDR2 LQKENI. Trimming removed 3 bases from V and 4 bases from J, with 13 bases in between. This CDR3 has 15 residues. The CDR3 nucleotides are TGTGCCAGCTCACCCTCCCGGGACAAGGGAAACACCATATATTTT. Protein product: CASSPSRDKGNTIYF.

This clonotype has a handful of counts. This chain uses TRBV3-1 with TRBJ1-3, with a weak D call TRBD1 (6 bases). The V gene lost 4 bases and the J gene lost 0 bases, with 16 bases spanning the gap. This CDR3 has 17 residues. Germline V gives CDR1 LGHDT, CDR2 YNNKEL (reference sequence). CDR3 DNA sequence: TGTGCCAGCAGCCCCAAGACAGGTCCCCACTCTGGAAACACCATATATTTT. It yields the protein CASSPKTGPHSGNTIYF.

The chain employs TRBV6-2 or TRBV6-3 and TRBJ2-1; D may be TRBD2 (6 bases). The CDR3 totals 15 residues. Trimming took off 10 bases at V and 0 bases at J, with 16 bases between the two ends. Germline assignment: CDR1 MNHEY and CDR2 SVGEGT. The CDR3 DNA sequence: TGTGCCATCGCGTTCGACGGGGGCTCCTACAATGAGCAGTTCTTC. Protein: CAIAFDGGSYNEQFF.

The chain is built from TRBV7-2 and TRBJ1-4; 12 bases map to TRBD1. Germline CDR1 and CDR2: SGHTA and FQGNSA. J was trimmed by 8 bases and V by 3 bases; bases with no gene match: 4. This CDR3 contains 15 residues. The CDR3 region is CASSFSGQGAEKLFF. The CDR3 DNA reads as TGTGCCAGCAGCTTTTCGGGACAGGGGGCGGAAAAACTGTTTTTT.

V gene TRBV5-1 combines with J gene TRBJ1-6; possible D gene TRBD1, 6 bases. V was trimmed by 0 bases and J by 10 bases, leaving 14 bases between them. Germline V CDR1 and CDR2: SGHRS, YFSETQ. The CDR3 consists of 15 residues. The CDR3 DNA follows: TGCGCCAGCAGCTTGGGATCGGCAGGGGACTCACCCCTCCACTTT. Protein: CASSLGSAGDSPLHF. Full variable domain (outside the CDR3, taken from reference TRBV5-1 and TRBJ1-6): KAGVTQTPRYLIKTRGQQVTLSCSPISGHRSVSWYQQTPGQGLQFLFEYFSETQRNKGNFPGRFSGRQFSNSRSEMNVSTLELGDSALYLCASSLGSAGDSPLHFGNGTRLTVT.

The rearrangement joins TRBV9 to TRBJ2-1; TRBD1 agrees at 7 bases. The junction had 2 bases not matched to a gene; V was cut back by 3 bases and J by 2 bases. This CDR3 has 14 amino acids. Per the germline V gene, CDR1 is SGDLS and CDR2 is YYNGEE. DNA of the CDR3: TGTGCCAGCAGCGCAGGACAGGCCTACAATGAGCAGTTCTTC. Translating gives CASSAGQAYNEQFF.

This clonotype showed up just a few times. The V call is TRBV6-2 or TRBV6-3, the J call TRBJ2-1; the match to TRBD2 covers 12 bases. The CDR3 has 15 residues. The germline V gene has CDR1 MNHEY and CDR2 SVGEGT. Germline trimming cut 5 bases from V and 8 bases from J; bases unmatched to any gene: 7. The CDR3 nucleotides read TGTGCCAGCAGTATTTCTAGCGGGAGGGCCCATGAGCAGTTCTTC. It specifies CASSISSGRAHEQFF.

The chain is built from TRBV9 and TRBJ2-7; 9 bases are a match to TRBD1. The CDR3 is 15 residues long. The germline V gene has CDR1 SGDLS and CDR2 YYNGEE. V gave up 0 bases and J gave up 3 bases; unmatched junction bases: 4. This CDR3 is CASSVARQGGYEQYF. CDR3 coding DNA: TGTGCCAGCAGCGTAGCTCGACAGGGGGGCTACGAGCAGTACTTC.

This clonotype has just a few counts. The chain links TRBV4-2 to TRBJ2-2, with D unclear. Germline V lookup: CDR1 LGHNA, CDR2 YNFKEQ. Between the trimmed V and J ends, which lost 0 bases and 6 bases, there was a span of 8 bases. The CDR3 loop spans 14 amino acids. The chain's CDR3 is CASSQENGPGELFF. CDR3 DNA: TGTGCCAGCAGCCAAGAGAATGGGCCCGGGGAGCTGTTTTTT.

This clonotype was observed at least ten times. CDR3 loop: CASSLPGANEQFF. The CDR3 coding sequence is TGTGCCAGCAGCTTACCGGGGGCCAATGAGCAGTTCTTC. The genes are TRBV7-9 and TRBJ2-1, with D perhaps matching TRBD1 or TRBD2 (6 bases each). Germline CDR1 and CDR2: SEHNR and FQNEAQ (reference sequence). Trimming shortened V by 2 bases and J by 6 bases, and 8 bases separated the two germline ends. The CDR3 covers 13 residues. Full variable domain (missing parts from reference TRBV7-9 and TRBJ2-1): DTGVSQNPRHKITKRGQNVTFRCDPISEHNRLYWYRQTLGQGPEFLTYFQNEAQLEKSRLLSDRFSAERPKGSFSTLEIQRTEQGDSAMYLCASSLPGANEQFFGPGTRLTVL.

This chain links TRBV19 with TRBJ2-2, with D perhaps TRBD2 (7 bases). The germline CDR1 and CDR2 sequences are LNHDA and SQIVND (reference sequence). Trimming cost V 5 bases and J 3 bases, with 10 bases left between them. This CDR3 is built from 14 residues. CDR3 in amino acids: CASSGGAHTGELFF. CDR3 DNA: TGTGCCAGTAGTGGGGGGGCCCACACCGGGGAGCTGTTTTTT.

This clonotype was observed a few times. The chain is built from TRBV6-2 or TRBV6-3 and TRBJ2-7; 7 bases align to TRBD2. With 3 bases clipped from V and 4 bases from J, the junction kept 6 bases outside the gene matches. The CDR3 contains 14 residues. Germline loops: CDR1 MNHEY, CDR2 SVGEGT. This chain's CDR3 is CASSYAGDGYEQYF. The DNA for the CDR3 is TGTGCCAGCAGTTATGCGGGAGATGGGTACGAGCAGTACTTC.

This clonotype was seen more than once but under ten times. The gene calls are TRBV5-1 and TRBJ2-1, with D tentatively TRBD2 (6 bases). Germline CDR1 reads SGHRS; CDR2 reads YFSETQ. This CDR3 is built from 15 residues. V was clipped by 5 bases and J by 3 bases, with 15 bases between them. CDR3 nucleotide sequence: TGCGCCAGCAGAATTACAAGCGGGCACTACAATGAGCAGTTCTTC. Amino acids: CASRITSGHYNEQFF. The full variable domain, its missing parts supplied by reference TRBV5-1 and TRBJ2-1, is KAGVTQTPRYLIKTRGQQVTLSCSPISGHRSVSWYQQTPGQGLQFLFEYFSETQRNKGNFPGRFSGRQFSNSRSEMNVSTLELGDSALYLCASRITSGHYNEQFFGPGTRLTVL.

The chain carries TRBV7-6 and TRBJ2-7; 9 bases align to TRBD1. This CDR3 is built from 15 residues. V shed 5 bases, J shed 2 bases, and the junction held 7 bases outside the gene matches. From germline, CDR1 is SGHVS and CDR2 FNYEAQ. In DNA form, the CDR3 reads TGTGCCAGCAGCACAAGACAGGGGGGGACCTACGAGCAGTACTTC. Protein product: CASSTRQGGTYEQYF.

The CDR3: CASSAQGLPTDTQYF. The CDR3 region has the DNA TGTGCCAGCAGCGCGCAGGGACTACCCACAGATACGCAGTATTTT. The chain links TRBV14 to TRBJ2-3; 7 nucleotides align to TRBD2. CDR3 length: 15 residues. The J segment lost 2 bases and the V segment lost 5 bases, leaving 7 bases of the junction unmatched. Germline CDR1 reads SGHDN; CDR2 reads FVKESK.

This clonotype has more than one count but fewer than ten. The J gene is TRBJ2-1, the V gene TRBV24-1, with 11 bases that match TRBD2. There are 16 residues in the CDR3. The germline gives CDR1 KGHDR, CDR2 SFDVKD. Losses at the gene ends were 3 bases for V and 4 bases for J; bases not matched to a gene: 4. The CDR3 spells CATSDPTSGVYNEQFF. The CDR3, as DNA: TGTGCCACCAGTGATCCGACTAGCGGGGTATACAATGAGCAGTTCTTC.

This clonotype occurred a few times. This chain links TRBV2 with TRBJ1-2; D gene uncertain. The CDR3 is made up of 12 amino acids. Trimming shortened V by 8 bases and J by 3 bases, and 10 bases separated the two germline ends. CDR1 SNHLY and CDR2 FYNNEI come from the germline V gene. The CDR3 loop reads CASAGRDYGYTF. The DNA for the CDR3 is TGTGCCAGCGCTGGACGAGACTATGGCTACACCTTC.

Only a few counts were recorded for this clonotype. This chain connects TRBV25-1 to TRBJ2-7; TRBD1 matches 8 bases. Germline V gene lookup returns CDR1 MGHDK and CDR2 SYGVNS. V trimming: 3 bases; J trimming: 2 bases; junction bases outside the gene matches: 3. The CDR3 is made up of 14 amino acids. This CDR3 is CASSEIQGAYEQYF. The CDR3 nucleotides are TGTGCCAGCAGTGAGATACAGGGGGCCTACGAGCAGTACTTC.

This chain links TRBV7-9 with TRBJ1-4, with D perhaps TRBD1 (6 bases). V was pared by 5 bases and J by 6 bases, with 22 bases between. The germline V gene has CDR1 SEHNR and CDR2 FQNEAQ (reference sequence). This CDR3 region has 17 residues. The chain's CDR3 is CASSLQRGGRGYEKLFF. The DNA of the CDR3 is TGTGCCAGCAGCCTCCAGAGAGGCGGCAGGGGTTATGAAAAACTGTTTTTT.